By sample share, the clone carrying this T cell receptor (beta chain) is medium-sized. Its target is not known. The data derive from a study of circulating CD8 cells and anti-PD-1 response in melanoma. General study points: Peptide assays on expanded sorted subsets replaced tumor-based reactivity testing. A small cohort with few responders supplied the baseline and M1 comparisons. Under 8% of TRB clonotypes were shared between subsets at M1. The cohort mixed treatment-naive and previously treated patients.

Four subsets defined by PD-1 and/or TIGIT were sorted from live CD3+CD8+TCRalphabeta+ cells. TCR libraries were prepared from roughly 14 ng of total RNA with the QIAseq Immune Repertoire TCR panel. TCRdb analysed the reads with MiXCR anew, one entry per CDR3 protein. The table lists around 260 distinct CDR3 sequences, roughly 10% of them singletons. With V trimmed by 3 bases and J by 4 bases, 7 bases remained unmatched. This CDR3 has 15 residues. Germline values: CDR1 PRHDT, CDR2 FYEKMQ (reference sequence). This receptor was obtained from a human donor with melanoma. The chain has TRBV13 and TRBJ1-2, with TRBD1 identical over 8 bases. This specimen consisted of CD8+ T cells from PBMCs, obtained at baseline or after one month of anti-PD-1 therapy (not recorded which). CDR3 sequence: CASSFGQGRPYGYTF. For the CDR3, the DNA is TGTGCCAGCAGCTTTGGACAGGGAAGGCCCTATGGCTACACCTTC.